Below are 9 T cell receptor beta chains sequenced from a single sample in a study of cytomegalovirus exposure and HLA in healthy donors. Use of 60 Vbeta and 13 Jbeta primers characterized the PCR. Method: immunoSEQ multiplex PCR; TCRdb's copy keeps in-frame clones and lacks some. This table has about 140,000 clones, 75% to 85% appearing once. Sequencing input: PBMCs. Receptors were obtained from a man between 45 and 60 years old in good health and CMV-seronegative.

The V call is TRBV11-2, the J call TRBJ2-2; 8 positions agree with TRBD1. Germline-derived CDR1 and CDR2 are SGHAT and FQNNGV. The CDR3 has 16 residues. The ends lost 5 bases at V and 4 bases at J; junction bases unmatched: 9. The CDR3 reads CASSPAGTGGTGELFF. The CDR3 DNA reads TGTGCCAGCAGCCCTGCCGGGACAGGCGGCACCGGGGAGCTGTTTTTT.

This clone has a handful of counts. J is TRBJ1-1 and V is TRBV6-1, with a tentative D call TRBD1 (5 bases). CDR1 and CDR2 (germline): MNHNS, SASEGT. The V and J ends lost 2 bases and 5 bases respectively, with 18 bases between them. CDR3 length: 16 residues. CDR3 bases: TGTGCCAGCAGTGAACCGGCCCTGGGGGGTTGGACTGAAGCTTTCTTT. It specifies CASSEPALGGWTEAFF.

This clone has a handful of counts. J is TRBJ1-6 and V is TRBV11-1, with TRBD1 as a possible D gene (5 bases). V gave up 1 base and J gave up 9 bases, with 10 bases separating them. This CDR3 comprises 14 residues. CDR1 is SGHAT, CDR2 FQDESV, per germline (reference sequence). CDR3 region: CASSLGGAPSPLHF. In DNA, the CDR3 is TGTGCCAGCAGCTTAGGCGGGGCTCCTTCACCCCTCCACTTT.

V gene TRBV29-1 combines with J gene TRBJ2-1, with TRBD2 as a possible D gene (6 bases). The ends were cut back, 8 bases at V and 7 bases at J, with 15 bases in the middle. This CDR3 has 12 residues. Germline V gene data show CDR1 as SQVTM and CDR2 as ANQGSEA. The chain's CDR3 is CSTRGTVNEQFF. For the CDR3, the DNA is TGCAGCACTCGGGGGACTGTTAATGAGCAGTTCTTC.

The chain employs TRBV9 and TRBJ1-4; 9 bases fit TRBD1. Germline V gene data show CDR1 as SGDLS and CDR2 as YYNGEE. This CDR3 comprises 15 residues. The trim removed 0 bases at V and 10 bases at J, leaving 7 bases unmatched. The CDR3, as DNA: TGTGCCAGCAGCGTAGCCCGGGACAGGGACGGAAAACTGTTTTTT. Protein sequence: CASSVARDRDGKLFF.

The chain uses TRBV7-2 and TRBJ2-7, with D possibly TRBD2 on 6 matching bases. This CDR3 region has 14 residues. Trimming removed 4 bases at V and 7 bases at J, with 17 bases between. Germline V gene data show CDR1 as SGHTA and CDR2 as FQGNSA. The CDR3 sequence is CASSYRGQAGEQYF. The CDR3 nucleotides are TGTGCCAGCAGCTATCGGGGCCAGGCGGGGGAGCAGTACTTC.

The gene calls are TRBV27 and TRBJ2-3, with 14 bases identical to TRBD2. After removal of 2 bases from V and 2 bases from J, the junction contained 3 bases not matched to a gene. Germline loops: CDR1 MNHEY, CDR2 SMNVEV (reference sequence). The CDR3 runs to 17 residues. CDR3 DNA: TGTGCCAGCAGTTTACGACTAGCGGGGGGGTACACAGATACGCAGTATTTT. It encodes CASSLRLAGGYTDTQYF.

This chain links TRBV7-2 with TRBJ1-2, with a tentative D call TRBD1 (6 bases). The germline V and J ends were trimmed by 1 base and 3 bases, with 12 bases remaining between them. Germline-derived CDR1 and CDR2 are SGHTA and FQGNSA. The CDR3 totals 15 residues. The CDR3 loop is CASSLEGRGDYGYTF. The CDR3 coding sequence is TGTGCCAGCAGCTTAGAGGGCAGGGGAGACTATGGCTACACCTTC.

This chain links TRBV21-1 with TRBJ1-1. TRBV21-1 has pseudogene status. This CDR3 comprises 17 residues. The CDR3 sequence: CASSKGPNGGENTEAFF. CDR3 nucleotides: TGTGCCAGCAGCAAAGGGCCGAACGGGGGAGAGAACACTGAAGCTTTCTTT.